The clone carrying this T cell receptor beta chain was detected only once. Its antigen is as yet unknown. The sample originates from a study of vaccination effects on CD4 cells after COVID-19. About the study: Samples came from two convalescent patients 16 days and one week before vaccination.

Sequenced by immunoSEQ multiplex PCR; TCRdb stores in-frame clones only, minus some. This sample has approximately 47,000 clones, with roughly three quarters found just once. The germline V gene encodes CDR1 SGHDT and CDR2 YYEEEE. Losses at the gene ends were 4 bases for V and 8 bases for J; bases not matched to a gene: 8. The CDR3 sequence is 14 residues long. It was after roughly ten days of culture that CD4+ T cells were isolated. The individual was infected with SARS-CoV-2 between March and December 2020, as confirmed by PCR. IL-2 medium took the place of half the medium on both days 3 and 7. This TCR came from a human donor who had a prior SARS-CoV-2 infection. V gene TRBV5-6 combines with J gene TRBJ1-2, with 10 bases matching TRBD1. The sample was CD4+ T cells from PBMCs cultured without peptide, taken before COVID-19 vaccination. The CDR3 sequence is CASSGTGVTRGYTF. CDR3 coding DNA: TGTGCCAGCAGCGGGACAGGGGTAACTAGAGGCTACACCTTC.